This T cell receptor (beta chain) was sequenced for a study of identical twins. Study-level findings and limits: The degree of excess twin sharing was weaker in beta out-of-frame sequences.

TCRdb itself ran the 5' RACE reads through MiXCR, one entry per CDR3 protein. Of 200,000 to 250,000 distinct CDR3 sequences listed, over 5% are singletons. This clonotype was counted ten times or more. Its specificity is not known. The CDR3 is made up of 15 amino acids. Trimming removed 4 bases from V and 0 bases from J, with 14 bases in between. Germline values: CDR1 SGHRS, CDR2 YFSETQ. The same data also contributed to another study, on T cells expressing NK-cell markers. That paper notes: In several experiments, sorting was confined to alpha-beta TCR T cells through use of an anti-gamma-delta TCR antibody.

The sequencing sample was made of CD8+ T cells sorted from blood. This clonotype originated in a woman aged 18-30 years in good health. The chain is built from TRBV5-1 and TRBJ2-7, with no clear D. The chain's CDR3 is CASSPWSTSSYEQYF. In DNA form, the CDR3 reads TGCGCCAGCAGCCCATGGAGTACGAGCTCCTACGAGCAGTACTTC.